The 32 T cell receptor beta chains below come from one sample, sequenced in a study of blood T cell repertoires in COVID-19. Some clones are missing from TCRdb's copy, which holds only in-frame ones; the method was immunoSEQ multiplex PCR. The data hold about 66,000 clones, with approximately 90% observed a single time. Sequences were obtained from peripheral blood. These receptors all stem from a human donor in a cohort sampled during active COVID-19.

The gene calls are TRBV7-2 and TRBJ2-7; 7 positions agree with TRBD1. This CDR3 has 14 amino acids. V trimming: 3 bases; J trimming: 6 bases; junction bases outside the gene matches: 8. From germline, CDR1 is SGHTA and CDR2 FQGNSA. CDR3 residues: CASSFLVGGGEQYF. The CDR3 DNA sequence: TGTGCCAGCAGCTTCCTTGTAGGGGGCGGCGAGCAGTACTTC.

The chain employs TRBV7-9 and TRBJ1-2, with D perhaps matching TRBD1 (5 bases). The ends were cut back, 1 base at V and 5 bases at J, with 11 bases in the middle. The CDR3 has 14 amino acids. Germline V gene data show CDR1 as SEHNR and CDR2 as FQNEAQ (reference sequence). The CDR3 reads CASSLGAGRYGYTF. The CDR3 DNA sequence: TGTGCCAGCAGCTTAGGGGCAGGGAGGTATGGCTACACCTTC.

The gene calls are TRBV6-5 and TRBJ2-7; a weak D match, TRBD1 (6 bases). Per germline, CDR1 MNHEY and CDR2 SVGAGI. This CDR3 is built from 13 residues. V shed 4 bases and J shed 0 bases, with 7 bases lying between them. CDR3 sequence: CASSWDNSYEQYF. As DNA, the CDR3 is TGTGCCAGCAGTTGGGACAACTCCTACGAGCAGTACTTC.

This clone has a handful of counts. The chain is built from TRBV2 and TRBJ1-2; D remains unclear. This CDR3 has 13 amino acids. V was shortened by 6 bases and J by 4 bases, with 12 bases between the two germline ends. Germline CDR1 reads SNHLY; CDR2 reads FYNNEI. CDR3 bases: TGTGCCAGCAGCGAAAGACAACCCTATGGCTACACCTTC. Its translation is CASSERQPYGYTF.

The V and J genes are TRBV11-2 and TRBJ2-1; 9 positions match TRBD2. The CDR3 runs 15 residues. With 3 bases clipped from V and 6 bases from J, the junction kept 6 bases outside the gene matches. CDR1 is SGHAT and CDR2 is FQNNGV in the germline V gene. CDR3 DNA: TGTGCCAGCAGCTTTGGCGGGAGGGCCAGCAATGAGCAGTTCTTC. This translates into CASSFGGRASNEQFF. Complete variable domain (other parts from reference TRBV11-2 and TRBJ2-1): EAGVAQSPRYKIIEKRQSVAFWCNPISGHATLYWYQQILGQGPKLLIQFQNNGVVDDSQLPKDRFSAERLKGVDSTLKIQPAKLEDSAVYLCASSFGGRASNEQFFGPGTRLTVL.

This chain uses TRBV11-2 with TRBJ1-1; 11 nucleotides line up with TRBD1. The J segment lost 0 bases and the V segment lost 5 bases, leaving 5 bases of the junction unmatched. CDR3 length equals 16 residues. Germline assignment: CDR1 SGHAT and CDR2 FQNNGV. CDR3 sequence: CASSRWDRGMNTEAFF. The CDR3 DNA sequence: TGTGCCAGCAGCCGCTGGGACAGGGGGATGAACACTGAAGCTTTCTTT.

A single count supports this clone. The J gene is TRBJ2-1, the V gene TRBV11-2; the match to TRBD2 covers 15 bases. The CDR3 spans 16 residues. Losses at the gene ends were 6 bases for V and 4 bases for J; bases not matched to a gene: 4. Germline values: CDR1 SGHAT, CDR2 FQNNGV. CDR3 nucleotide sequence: TGTGCCAGCAGGGACGGACTAGCGGGGGGGTACAATGAGCAGTTCTTC. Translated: CASRDGLAGGYNEQFF.

The CDR3 DNA follows: TGTGCCAGCAGTTACTCGATTCGTAGCTCCTACAATGAGCAGTTCTTC. This gives the protein CASSYSIRSSYNEQFF. J is TRBJ2-1 and V is TRBV6-5; D uncertain. Per germline, CDR1 MNHEY and CDR2 SVGAGI. The CDR3 loop spans 16 amino acids. The V end lost 0 bases, the J end lost 0 bases, and 9 bases lay between the germline ends.

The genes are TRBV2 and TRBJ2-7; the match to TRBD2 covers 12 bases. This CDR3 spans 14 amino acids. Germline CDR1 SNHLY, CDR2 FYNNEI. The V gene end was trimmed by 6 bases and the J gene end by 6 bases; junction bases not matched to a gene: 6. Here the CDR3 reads CASSARLAGAEQYF. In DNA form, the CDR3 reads TGTGCCAGCAGCGCGAGACTAGCGGGAGCCGAGCAGTACTTC. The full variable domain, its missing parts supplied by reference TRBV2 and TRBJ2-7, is EPEVTQTPSHQVTQMGQEVILRCVPISNHLYFYWYRQILGQKVEFLVSFYNNEISEKSEIFDDQFSVERPDGSNFTLKIRSTKLEDSAMYFCASSARLAGAEQYFGPGTRLTVT.

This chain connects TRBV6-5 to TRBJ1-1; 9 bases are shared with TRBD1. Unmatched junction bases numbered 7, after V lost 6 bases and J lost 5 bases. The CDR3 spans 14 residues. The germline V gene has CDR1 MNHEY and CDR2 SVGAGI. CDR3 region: CASRTGGRRTEAFF. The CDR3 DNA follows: TGTGCCAGCAGGACAGGGGGACGAAGAACTGAAGCTTTCTTT.

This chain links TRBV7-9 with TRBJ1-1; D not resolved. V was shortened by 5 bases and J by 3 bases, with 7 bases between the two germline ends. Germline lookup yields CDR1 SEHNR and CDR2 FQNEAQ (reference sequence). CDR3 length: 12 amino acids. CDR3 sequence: CASSTRDTEAFF. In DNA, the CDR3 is TGTGCCAGCAGCACCCGGGACACTGAAGCTTTCTTT.

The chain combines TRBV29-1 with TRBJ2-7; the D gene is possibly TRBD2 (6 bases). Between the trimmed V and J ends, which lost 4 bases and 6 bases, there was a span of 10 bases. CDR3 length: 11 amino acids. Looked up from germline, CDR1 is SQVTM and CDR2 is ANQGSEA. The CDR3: CSVGRESEQYF. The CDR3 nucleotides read TGCAGCGTTGGACGGGAGTCCGAGCAGTACTTC.

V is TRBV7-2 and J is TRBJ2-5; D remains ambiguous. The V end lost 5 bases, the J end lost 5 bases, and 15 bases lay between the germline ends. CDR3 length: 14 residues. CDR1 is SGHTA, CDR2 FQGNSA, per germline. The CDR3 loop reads CASSDALVGETQYF. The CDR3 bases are TGTGCCAGCAGCGACGCGCTGGTCGGGGAGACCCAGTACTTC.

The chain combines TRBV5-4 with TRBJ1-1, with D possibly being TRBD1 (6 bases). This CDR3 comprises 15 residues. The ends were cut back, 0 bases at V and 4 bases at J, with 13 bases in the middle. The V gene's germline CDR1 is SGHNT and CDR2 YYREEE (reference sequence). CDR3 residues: CASSLAQGLSTEAFF. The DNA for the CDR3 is TGTGCCAGCAGCTTGGCACAGGGCCTCAGCACTGAAGCTTTCTTT.

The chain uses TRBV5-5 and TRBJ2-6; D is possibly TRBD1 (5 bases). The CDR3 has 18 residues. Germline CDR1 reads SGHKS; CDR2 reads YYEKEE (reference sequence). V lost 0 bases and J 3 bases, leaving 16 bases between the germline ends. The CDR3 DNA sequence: TGTGCCAGCAGCTTGGTGAGTTTGGGGCACCTTGGGGCCAACGTCCTGACTTTC. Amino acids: CASSLVSLGHLGANVLTF.

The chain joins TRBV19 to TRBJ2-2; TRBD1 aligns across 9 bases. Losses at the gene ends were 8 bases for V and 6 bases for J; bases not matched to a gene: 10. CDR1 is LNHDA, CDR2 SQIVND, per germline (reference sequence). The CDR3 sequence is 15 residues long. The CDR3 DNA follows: TGTGCCAGTCGATGGACAGGGGAGCTTTCCGGGGAGCTGTTTTTT. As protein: CASRWTGELSGELFF.

CDR3 sequence: CASSITGRANYGYTF. For the CDR3, the DNA is TGTGCCAGTAGTATTACAGGTCGAGCTAACTATGGCTACACCTTC. This sequence joins TRBV19 and TRBJ1-2; D is possibly TRBD1 (5 bases). Germline-derived CDR1 and CDR2 are LNHDA and SQIVND (reference sequence). V was trimmed by 3 bases and J by 0 bases, leaving 11 bases between them. This CDR3 is 15 amino acids long.

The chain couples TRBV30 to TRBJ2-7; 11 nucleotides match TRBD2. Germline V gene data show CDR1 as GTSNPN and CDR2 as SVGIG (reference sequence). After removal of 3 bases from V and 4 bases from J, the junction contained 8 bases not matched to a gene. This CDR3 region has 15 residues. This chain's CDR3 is CAWSKLAGELYEQYF. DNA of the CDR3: TGTGCCTGGAGCAAACTAGCGGGAGAGTTATACGAGCAGTACTTC.

The CDR3 DNA follows: TGCGCCAGCAGCTTGGACCAGATGAACACTGAAGCTTTCTTT. Its protein is CASSLDQMNTEAFF. J is TRBJ1-1 and V is TRBV5-1; D is unclear. With 0 bases removed from V and 0 bases from J, the gap between germline ends came to 6 bases. The CDR3 contains 14 residues. Germline V gives CDR1 SGHRS, CDR2 YFSETQ.

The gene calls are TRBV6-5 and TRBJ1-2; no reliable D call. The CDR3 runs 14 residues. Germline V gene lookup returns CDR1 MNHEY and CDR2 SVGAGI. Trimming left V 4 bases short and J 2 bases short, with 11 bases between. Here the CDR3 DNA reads TGTGCCAGCAGTTTAAACATCGGGAACTATGGCTACACCTTC. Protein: CASSLNIGNYGYTF.

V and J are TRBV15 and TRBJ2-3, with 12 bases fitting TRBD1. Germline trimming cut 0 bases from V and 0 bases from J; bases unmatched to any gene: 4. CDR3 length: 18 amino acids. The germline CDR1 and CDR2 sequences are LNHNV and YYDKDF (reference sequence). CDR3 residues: CATSRDVGTGGSTDTQYF. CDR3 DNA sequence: TGTGCCACCAGCAGAGACGTGGGGACAGGGGGCAGCACAGATACGCAGTATTTT.

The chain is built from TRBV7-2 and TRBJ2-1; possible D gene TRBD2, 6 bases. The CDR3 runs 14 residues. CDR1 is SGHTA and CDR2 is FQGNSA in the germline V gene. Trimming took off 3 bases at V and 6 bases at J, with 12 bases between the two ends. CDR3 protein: CASSFQASVNEQFF. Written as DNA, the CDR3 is TGTGCCAGCAGCTTTCAGGCTAGCGTCAATGAGCAGTTCTTC.

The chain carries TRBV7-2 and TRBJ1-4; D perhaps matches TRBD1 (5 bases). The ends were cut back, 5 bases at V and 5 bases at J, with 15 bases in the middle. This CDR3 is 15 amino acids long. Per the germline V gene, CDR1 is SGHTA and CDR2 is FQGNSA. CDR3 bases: TGTGCCAGCAGCGACTCGGGGGAGGGGAATGAAAAACTGTTTTTT. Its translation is CASSDSGEGNEKLFF.

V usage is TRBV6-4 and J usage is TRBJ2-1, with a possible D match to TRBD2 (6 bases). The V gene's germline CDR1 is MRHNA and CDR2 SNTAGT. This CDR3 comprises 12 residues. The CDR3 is CTLAVSYNEQFF. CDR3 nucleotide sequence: TGTACCTTAGCGGTCTCCTACAATGAGCAGTTCTTC.

CDR3 bases: TGTGCCAGCAGCTCAAGCCCGTCCACTGAAGCTTTCTTT. It yields the protein CASSSSPSTEAFF. The rearrangement links TRBV11-3 to TRBJ1-1; D call uncertain. CDR3 size: 13 residues. V was clipped by 4 bases and J by 4 bases, with 10 bases between them. Germline CDR1 is SGHNT and CDR2 is YENEEA.

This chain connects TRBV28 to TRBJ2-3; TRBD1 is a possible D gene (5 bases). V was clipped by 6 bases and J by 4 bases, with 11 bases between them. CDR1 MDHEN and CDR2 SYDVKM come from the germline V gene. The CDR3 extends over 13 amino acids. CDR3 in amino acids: CASRSGSPDTQYF. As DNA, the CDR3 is TGTGCCAGCAGATCAGGGTCCCCAGATACGCAGTATTTT.

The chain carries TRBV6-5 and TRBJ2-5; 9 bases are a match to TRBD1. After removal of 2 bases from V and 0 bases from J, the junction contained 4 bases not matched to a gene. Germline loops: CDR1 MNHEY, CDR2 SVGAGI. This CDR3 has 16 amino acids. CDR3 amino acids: CASSYNTGGHQETQYF. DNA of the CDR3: TGTGCCAGCAGTTACAATACAGGGGGCCACCAAGAGACCCAGTACTTC.

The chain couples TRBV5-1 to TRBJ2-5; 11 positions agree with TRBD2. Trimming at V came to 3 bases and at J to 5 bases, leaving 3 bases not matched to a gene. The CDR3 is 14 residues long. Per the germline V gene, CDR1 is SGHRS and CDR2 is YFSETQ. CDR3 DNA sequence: TGCGCCAGCAGCTGGAGGACTAGCGGGGAGACCCAGTACTTC. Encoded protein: CASSWRTSGETQYF.

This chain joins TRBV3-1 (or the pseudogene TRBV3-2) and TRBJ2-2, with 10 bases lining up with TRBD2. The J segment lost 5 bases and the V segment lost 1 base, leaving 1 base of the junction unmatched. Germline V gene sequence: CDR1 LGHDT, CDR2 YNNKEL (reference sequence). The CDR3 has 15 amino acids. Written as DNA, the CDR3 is TGTGCCAGCAGCCAAGGGACTAGCGGAACCGGGGAGCTGTTTTTT. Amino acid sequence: CASSQGTSGTGELFF.

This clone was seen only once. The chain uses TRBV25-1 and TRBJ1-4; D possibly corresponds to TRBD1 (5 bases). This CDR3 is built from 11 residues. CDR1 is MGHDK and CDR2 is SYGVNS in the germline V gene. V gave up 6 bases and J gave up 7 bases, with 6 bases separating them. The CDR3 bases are TGTGCCAGCAGGGGGGGTGAAAAACTGTTTTTT. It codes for CASRGGEKLFF.

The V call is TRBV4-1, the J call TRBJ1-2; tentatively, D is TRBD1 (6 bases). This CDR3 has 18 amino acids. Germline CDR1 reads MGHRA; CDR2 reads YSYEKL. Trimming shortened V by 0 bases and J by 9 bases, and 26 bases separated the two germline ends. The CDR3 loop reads CASSQERKRTEATRRYTF. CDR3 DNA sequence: TGCGCCAGCAGCCAAGAGAGAAAAAGGACAGAAGCGACTCGGCGCTACACCTTC.

For the CDR3, the DNA is TGTGCCAGTAGTATCAGTGTTTGGGAGACCCAGTACTTC. Translation gives CASSISVWETQYF. The genes are TRBV19 and TRBJ2-5; no definite D call. The CDR3 has 13 residues. CDR1 LNHDA and CDR2 SQIVND come from the germline V gene (reference sequence). The V gene lost 3 bases and the J gene lost 5 bases, with 10 bases spanning the gap.